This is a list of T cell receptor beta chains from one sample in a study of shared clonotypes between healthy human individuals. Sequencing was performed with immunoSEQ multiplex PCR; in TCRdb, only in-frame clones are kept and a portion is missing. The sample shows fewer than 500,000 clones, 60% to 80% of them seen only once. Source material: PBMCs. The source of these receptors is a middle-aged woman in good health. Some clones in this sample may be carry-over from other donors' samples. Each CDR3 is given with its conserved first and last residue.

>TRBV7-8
CASSSGTSGDLYEQYF
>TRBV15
CATSRESGRENIQYF
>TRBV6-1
CASSDLYVRGHSYNEQFF
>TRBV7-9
CASSTPPGHVLYF
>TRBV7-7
CASSSTDRNTEAFF
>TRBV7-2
CASSLVGGPHPNEQFF
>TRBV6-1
CASSVSGLAGGQDTQYF
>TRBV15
CATSRDPGATYEQYF
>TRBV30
CAWRGLGGGKTQYF
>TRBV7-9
CASSPWRNTEAFF
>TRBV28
CASSSIQQYF
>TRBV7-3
CASSLSGTSGPDEQYF
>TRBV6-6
CASSYGQFTNYGYTF
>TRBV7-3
CASSPEDHRLMDTQYF
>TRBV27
CASSLTETQYF
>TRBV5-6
CASSYDLAYNEQFF
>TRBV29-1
CSASTGVAFF